By sample fraction, the clone carrying this TCR beta chain is medium-sized (0.01 to 0.1%). The antigen remains undetermined. These data come from a study of spatial heterogeneity in lung cancer. Findings of the study overall: For expanded intratumoral alpha and beta TCRs, counts tracked tumor mutation counts.

TCRdb analysed the 5' RACE reads with MiXCR anew, one entry per CDR3 protein. This sample has some 4,900 distinct CDR3 sequences; approximately 14% occur once, and the top ten carry about 9.5%. The CDR3 loop spans 15 amino acids. The ends were cut back, 6 bases at V and 4 bases at J, with 15 bases in the middle. Sample time point: sample taken at primary tumor resection. The input material, whole RNA from tumor, nontumor lung or frozen PBMC, was sequenced unsorted. The sequencing used lung tumor tissue, collected at surgery. J is TRBJ1-4 and V is TRBV12-3 or TRBV12-4; D may be TRBD1 (5 bases). This clonotype originated in a female donor with early-stage non-small cell lung cancer. The CDR3 loop is CASRRDREFNEKLFF. As DNA, the CDR3 is TGTGCCAGCAGGCGAGACAGAGAATTTAATGAAAAACTGTTTTTT.